This T cell receptor beta chain stems from a study of T cell repertoires in cytomegalovirus infection. Study-level points and caveats: In two of eight donors, the top clonotype was HLA-C-restricted CMV-specific. The study identified carriers of CMV plus the relevant HLA from cumulative public TCR beta family frequency.

TCRdb processed the reads anew with MiXCR; each CDR3 protein has one entry. The table includes about 920,000 distinct CDR3 sequences, about a third detected once. V was trimmed by 5 bases and J by 4 bases, leaving 24 bases between them. Germline V gene lookup returns CDR1 MNHNS and CDR2 SASEGT. There are 19 residues in the CDR3. With regard to this clonotype: Its specificity is not known.

V usage is TRBV6-1 and J usage is TRBJ1-6, with a weak D call TRBD1 (5 bases). The TCR sequence derives from a human donor in good health (CMV status not recorded). Some clones in this sample may be carry-over from other donors' samples. The material sequenced was cultured CD8+ T cells from PBMCs, taken from culture after CMV antigen stimulation. The CDR3 here is CASSWIRDPPYLYNSPLHF. CDR3 nucleotide sequence: TGTGCCAGCAGTTGGATCCGGGACCCACCATATCTATATAATTCACCCCTCCACTTT.